These 23 T cell receptor beta chains were all obtained from the same sample, sequenced in a study of blood T cell repertoires in COVID-19. Assay: immunoSEQ multiplex PCR; the TCRdb copy retains only in-frame clones and omits some. The table lists a few hundred thousand clones, over 75% of them singletons. The sample taken for sequencing was PBMCs or T cells enriched from blood (not recorded which). These receptors were obtained from a middle-aged man in a cohort exposed to, infected with or recovered from COVID-19 (not recorded which).

A few counts support this clone. This chain connects TRBV7-9 to TRBJ2-7; possible D gene TRBD2, 5 bases. Germline loops: CDR1 SEHNR, CDR2 FQNEAQ (reference sequence). The CDR3 has 15 amino acids. The V gene lost 1 base and the J gene lost 0 bases, with 10 bases spanning the gap. The CDR3 region is CASSLESGFSYEQYF. The DNA for the CDR3 is TGTGCCAGCAGCTTAGAGAGCGGCTTCTCCTACGAGCAGTACTTC.

The rearrangement joins TRBV19 to TRBJ2-2, with D possibly TRBD1 on 5 matching bases. The CDR3 extends over 16 amino acids. Per the germline V gene, CDR1 is LNHDA and CDR2 is SQIVND (reference sequence). The germline V and J ends were trimmed by 7 bases and 4 bases, with 19 bases remaining between them. CDR3 DNA: TGTGCCAGTACCAAACCTCAGGGTATTCGCACCGGGGAGCTGTTTTTT. Amino acids: CASTKPQGIRTGELFF.

This clone was recorded once. The chain couples TRBV10-1 to TRBJ2-1; 12 bases match TRBD2. This CDR3 has 16 amino acids. CDR1 is WNHNN, CDR2 SYGVQD, per germline (reference sequence). Trimming removed 0 bases from V and 9 bases from J; junction bases left unmatched: 6. CDR3 in amino acids: CASSESRTSGISEQFF. Here the CDR3 DNA reads TGCGCCAGCAGTGAGTCGAGGACTAGCGGGATTAGTGAGCAGTTCTTC.

The V call is TRBV19, the J call TRBJ2-1; 8 positions agree with TRBD2. V gave up 5 bases and J gave up 9 bases; unmatched junction bases: 9. The CDR3 covers 14 residues. Per the germline V gene, CDR1 is LNHDA and CDR2 is SQIVND (reference sequence). This chain's CDR3 is CASSFFRLAGEQFF. CDR3 sequence (DNA): TGTGCCAGTAGTTTCTTTAGGCTAGCGGGTGAGCAGTTCTTC.

This clone was seen a few times. The chain joins TRBV5-1 to TRBJ2-1; 8 bases are a match to TRBD2. J gave up 7 bases and V 0 bases, and 6 bases lay outside the gene matches. The CDR3 length is 15 residues. Germline loops: CDR1 SGHRS, CDR2 YFSETQ. In DNA, the CDR3 is TGCGCCAGCAGCTTGGCAGGGACTAGAGTAAATGAGCAGTTCTTC. The encoded protein is CASSLAGTRVNEQFF.

About this clone: Other DNA sequences in this sample translate to the same CDR3. CDR3 nucleotides: TGTGCCAGCAGTTCCTTAGCGGGGCAAGGCTACGAGCAGTACTTC. Translating it yields CASSSLAGQGYEQYF. The chain couples TRBV27 to TRBJ2-7, with 8 positions matching TRBD2. V lost 4 bases and J lost 3; bases outside the gene matches: 8. The CDR3 runs to 15 residues. Germline V gene data show CDR1 as MNHEY and CDR2 as SMNVEV (reference sequence).

The V and J genes are TRBV11-2 and TRBJ1-5; TRBD1 might be the D (5 bases). The CDR3 is 16 amino acids. The germline V gene encodes CDR1 SGHAT and CDR2 FQNNGV. The V end lost 1 base, the J end lost 7 bases, and 17 bases lay between the germline ends. The CDR3 region has the DNA TGTGCCAGCAGCTTAGGGGGTCAGGGACTAGGGCAGCCCCAGCATTTT. It specifies CASSLGGQGLGQPQHF.

This sequence joins TRBV11-2 and TRBJ2-3; possibly TRBD2 for D (6 bases). This CDR3 has 15 residues. V was clipped by 0 bases and J by 5 bases, with 12 bases between them. The V gene's germline CDR1 is SGHAT and CDR2 FQNNGV. CDR3 sequence reads: CASSLERRVKDTQYF. Written as DNA, the CDR3 is TGTGCCAGCAGCTTAGAGAGGAGGGTAAAAGATACGCAGTATTTT.

The chain links TRBV7-9 to TRBJ2-5, with 8 positions matching TRBD2. CDR3 length: 15 residues. Germline CDR1 and CDR2: SEHNR and FQNEAQ (reference sequence). V shed 5 bases and J 5 bases; nucleotides not matched to a gene: 10. The CDR3 loop is CASSLSGSPGETQYF. DNA for the CDR3: TGTGCCAGCAGCCTGAGCGGGAGTCCGGGGGAGACCCAGTACTTC. Using reference TRBV7-9 and TRBJ2-5 for the parts outside the CDR3, the full variable domain is DTGVSQNPRHKITKRGQNVTFRCDPISEHNRLYWYRQTLGQGPEFLTYFQNEAQLEKSRLLSDRFSAERPKGSFSTLEIQRTEQGDSAMYLCASSLSGSPGETQYFGPGTRLLVL.

The J gene is TRBJ2-7, the V gene TRBV18, with D possibly matching TRBD1 (7 bases). CDR1 and CDR2 from the germline V gene are KGHSH and LQKENI. The CDR3 sequence is 13 residues long. Trimming took off 6 bases at V and 6 bases at J, with 15 bases between the two ends. The CDR3, as DNA: TGTGCCAGCTCCCCAGGGGGGAGGTCCGAGCAGTACTTC. Its translation: CASSPGGRSEQYF. The variable domain in full, completed from reference TRBV18 and TRBJ2-7, reads NAGVMQNPRHLVRRRGQEARLRCSPMKGHSHVYWYRQLPEEGLKFMVYLQKENIIDESGMPKERFSAEFPKEGPSILRIQQVVRGDSAAYFCASSPGGRSEQYFGPGTRLTVT.

The V gene is TRBV7-8, the J gene TRBJ1-4; 8 bases match TRBD1. CDR1 and CDR2 from the germline V gene are SGHVS and FQNEAQ. The CDR3 contains 17 residues. Unmatched junction bases numbered 10, after V lost 1 base and J lost 6 bases. CDR3 residues: CASSLGAGGLPDEKLFF. The CDR3 DNA sequence: TGTGCCAGCAGCTTAGGGGCAGGGGGCTTACCGGATGAAAAACTGTTTTTT.

V is TRBV7-9 and J is TRBJ1-2; 7 bases line up with TRBD1. The V gene end was trimmed by 11 bases and the J gene end by 2 bases; junction bases not matched to a gene: 14. The CDR3 has 15 residues. Germline CDR1 reads SEHNR; CDR2 reads FQNEAQ (reference sequence). The CDR3 region is CAGGTGAPENYGYTF. The CDR3 DNA is TGTGCCGGAGGTACAGGGGCACCCGAAAACTATGGCTACACCTTC.

V is TRBV18 and J is TRBJ1-1; 7 nucleotides line up with TRBD1. This CDR3 has 15 amino acids. V lost 2 bases and J lost 5; bases outside the gene matches: 8. CDR1 is KGHSH, CDR2 LQKENI, per germline. The CDR3 coding sequence is TGTGCCAGCTCACCAGAGGGACACAGGGGAACTGAAGCTTTCTTT. Its translation is CASSPEGHRGTEAFF.

As for this clone: An end of the junction does not agree with germline; a read error may underlie this. This chain connects TRBV2 to TRBJ2-4; the D gene is possibly TRBD1 (6 bases). CDR1 and CDR2 (germline): SNHLY, FYNNEI. The CDR3 totals 11 residues. The CDR3 sequence is CASRETGPLHF. The CDR3 DNA reads TGTGCCAGCAGGGAGACAGGCCCTCTCCACTTC. Full variable domain (remainder filled in from reference TRBV2 and TRBJ2-4): EPEVTQTPSHQVTQMGQEVILRCVPISNHLYFYWYRQILGQKVEFLVSFYNNEISEKSEIFDDQFSVERPDGSNFTLKIRSTKLEDSAMYFCASRETGPLHFGAGTRLSVL.

The J gene is TRBJ2-6, the V gene TRBV9, with 9 bases matching TRBD1. Trimming took 1 base from V and 0 from J; bases not matched to a gene: 5. The CDR3 runs to 18 residues. From germline, CDR1 is SGDLS and CDR2 YYNGEE. The CDR3 is CASSVWTGAFSGANVLTF. The CDR3 nucleotides are TGTGCCAGCAGCGTATGGACAGGGGCCTTCTCTGGGGCCAACGTCCTGACTTTC.

The genes are TRBV5-1 and TRBJ1-5, with 10 positions matching TRBD1. V shed 3 bases and J 4 bases; nucleotides not matched to a gene: 1. The length of the CDR3 is 14 residues. Germline V lookup: CDR1 SGHRS, CDR2 YFSETQ. DNA of the CDR3: TGCGCCAGCAGCTGGACAGGGGGAAATCAGCCCCAGCATTTT. It specifies CASSWTGGNQPQHF.

This clone has only a few counts. This chain uses TRBV11-2 with TRBJ1-6, with D uncertain. Germline V gene data show CDR1 as SGHAT and CDR2 as FQNNGV. Trimming shortened V by 3 bases and J by 8 bases, and 5 bases separated the two germline ends. The length of the CDR3 is 12 residues. The CDR3 loop is CASSFSDSPLHF. CDR3 coding DNA: TGTGCCAGCAGCTTTTCCGATTCACCCCTCCACTTT.

The rearrangement uses TRBV14 and TRBJ2-3, with D possibly matching TRBD2 (5 bases). The CDR3 extends over 15 amino acids. Between the trimmed V and J ends, which lost 1 base and 2 bases, there was a span of 10 bases. CDR1 and CDR2 (germline): SGHDN, FVKESK. As DNA, the CDR3 is TGTGCCAGCAGCCAAGGAGGGAGACTCACAGATACGCAGTATTTT. As protein: CASSQGGRLTDTQYF.

This chain joins TRBV5-8 and TRBJ1-6; 7 bases are a match to TRBD1. The length of the CDR3 is 17 residues. Looked up from germline, CDR1 is SGHTS and CDR2 is YDEGEE. The V segment lost 2 bases and the J segment 6 bases; nucleotides outside the gene matches: 11. The CDR3 region has the DNA TGTGCCAGCAGCTTACGCGCTACAGGGGCGGGTAATTCACCCCTCCACTTT. Its translation: CASSLRATGAGNSPLHF.

The chain joins TRBV7-6 to TRBJ2-5; 9 nucleotides align to TRBD2. Trimming cost V 5 bases and J 1 base; bases outside gene matches: 11. CDR3 length equals 17 residues. The germline V gene encodes CDR1 SGHVS and CDR2 FNYEAQ. The chain's CDR3 is CASSPTLAGPFQETQYF. The DNA of the CDR3 is TGTGCCAGCAGCCCAACCCTAGCGGGGCCCTTCCAAGAGACCCAGTACTTC. Variable domain in full (rest from reference TRBV7-6 and TRBJ2-5): GAGVSQSPRYKVTKRGQDVALRCDPISGHVSLYWYRQALGQGPEFLTYFNYEAQQDKSGLPNDRFSAERPEGSISTLTIQRTEQRDSAMYRCASSPTLAGPFQETQYFGPGTRLLVL.

The V and J genes are TRBV12-5 and TRBJ1-2, with TRBD1 matching over 10 bases. The CDR3 runs 16 residues. Per the germline V gene, CDR1 is LGHNT and CDR2 is FRNRAP. J lost 0 bases, V lost 5 bases, and 6 bases had no gene match. The CDR3 DNA reads TGTGCTAGTGGTACCGGACAGGGGGTTCCTAACTATGGCTACACCTTC. Translating gives CASGTGQGVPNYGYTF.

The chain links TRBV29-1 to TRBJ1-2; no clear D. V dropped 2 bases and J dropped 8 bases, with 6 bases sitting between them. The CDR3 runs 10 residues. From germline, CDR1 is SQVTM and CDR2 ANQGSEA. CDR3 sequence (DNA): TGCAGCGTTGAAAACGGGGGCTACACCTTC. Encoded protein: CSVENGGYTF.

V is TRBV6-5 and J is TRBJ1-2, with 7 nucleotides matching TRBD1. Trimming took 9 bases from V and 7 from J; bases not matched to a gene: 14. The CDR3 sequence is 14 residues long. Germline loops: CDR1 MNHEY, CDR2 SVGAGI. This CDR3 is CASKQGQSRPGYTF. DNA for the CDR3: TGTGCCAGTAAACAGGGACAGTCACGCCCTGGCTACACCTTC.